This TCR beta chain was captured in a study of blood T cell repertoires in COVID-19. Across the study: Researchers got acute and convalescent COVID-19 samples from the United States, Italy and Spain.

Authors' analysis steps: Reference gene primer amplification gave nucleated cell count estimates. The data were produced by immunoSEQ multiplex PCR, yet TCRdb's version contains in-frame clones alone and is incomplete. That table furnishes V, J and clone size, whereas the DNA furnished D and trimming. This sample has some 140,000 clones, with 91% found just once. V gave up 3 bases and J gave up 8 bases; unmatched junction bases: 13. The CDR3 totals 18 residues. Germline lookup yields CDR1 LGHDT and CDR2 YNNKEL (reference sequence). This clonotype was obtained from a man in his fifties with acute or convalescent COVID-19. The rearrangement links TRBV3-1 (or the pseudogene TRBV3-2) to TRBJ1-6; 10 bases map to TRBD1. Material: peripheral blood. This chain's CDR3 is CASSQNGTGEAPDSPLHF. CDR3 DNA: TGTGCCAGCAGCCAGAACGGGACAGGGGAAGCCCCCGATTCACCCCTCCACTTT.